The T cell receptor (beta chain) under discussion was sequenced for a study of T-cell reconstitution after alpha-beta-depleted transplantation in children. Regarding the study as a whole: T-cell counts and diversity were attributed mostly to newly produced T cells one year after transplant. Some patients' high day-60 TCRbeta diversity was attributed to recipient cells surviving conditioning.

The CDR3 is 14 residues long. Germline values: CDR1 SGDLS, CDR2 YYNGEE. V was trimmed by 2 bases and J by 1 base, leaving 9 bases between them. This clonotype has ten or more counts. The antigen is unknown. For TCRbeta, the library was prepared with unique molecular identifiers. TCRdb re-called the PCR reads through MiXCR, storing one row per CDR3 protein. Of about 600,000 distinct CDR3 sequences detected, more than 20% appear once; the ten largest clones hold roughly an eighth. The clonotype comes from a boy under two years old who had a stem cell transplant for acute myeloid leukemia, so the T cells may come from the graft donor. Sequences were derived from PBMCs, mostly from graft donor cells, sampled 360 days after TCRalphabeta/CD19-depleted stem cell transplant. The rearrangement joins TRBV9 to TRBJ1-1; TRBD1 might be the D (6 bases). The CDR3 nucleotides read TGTGCCAGCAGCGTCCAACAGGGGAACACTGAAGCTTTCTTT. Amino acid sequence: CASSVQQGNTEAFF.